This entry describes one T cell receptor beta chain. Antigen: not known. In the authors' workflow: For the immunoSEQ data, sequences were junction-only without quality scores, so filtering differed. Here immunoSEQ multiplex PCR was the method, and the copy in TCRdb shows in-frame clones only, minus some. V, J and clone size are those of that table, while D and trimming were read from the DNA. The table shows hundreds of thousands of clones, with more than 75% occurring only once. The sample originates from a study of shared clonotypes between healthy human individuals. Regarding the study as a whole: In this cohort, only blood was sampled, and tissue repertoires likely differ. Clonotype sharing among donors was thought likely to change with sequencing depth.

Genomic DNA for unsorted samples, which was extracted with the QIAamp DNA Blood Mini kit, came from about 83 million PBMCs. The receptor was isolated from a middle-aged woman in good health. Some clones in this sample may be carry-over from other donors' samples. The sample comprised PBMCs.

The CDR3, as DNA: TGTGCCATCAGTGAGTCTAGGGGCTCCTACAATGAGCAGTTCTTC. Protein: CAISESRGSYNEQFF. This rearrangement joins TRBV10-3 to TRBJ2-1; a weak D match, TRBD1 (5 bases). Trimming took off 0 bases at V and 0 bases at J, with 6 bases between the two ends. Germline CDR1 ENHRY, CDR2 SYGVKD. This CDR3 spans 15 amino acids.